This T cell receptor (beta chain) was sequenced for a study of CD8 T cells in ankylosing spondylitis (dated 2017 in TCRdb). Concerning the study at large: T cell receptor beta repertoires were profiled in healthy donors and ankylosing spondylitis patients so that disease-linked TCR variants could be found. Peripheral blood was sampled, and synovial fluid was also collected from ankylosing spondylitis patients. In total, the full study cohort was made up of 108 healthy donors and approximately 24 ankylosing spondylitis patients.

V and J lose 3 bases and 0 bases, and a span of 9 bases separates them. CDR1 and CDR2 (DFQATT, SNEGSKA) derive from the germline V gene (reference sequence). Including the terminal cysteine and phenylalanine, the CDR3 comprises 14 residues. The CDR3 DNA has 42 bases and is translated from base 1. Details on this clonotype: No antigen is known for it. Nothing much larger sits one base from this clone, and base qualities are not available.

Here is what the overall study found, with its caveats: The disease-linked clones were reported as significantly enriched in matched synovial fluid samples from ankylosing spondylitis patients. A TCR beta motif made up of eight or nine highly homologous amino acid variants appeared to be characteristic of blood from ankylosing spondylitis patients. Some of the motif variants had been reported before in the synovial fluid and blood of reactive arthritis patients, a finding that suggests common disease-initiation mechanisms. The disease-linked clones showed a CD8+ phenotype and occurred at relatively low frequencies in peripheral blood.

The sequencing machine was an Illumina HiSeq 2500. Quantitative 5'-RACE with molecular barcodes was used to prepare TCR beta libraries. In the source study's methods: A new computational method, built on a probabilistic model of VDJ rearrangement, was used to identify disease-linked TCR variants. TCRdb's own reprocessing of the public reads used fastp at Q25 and MiXCR and kept productive beta chains. Entries are consolidated by CDR3 protein sequence, retaining the most common genes and DNA. The V and J calls and clone size are TCRdb's, not the authors'. This sample gives 700,000 or so distinct CDR3 sequences in total; 15% to 20% of them show up just once. In total, the top ten clones hold around 19% of the sample.

The sequencing input was blood, either unsorted or a sorted T cell fraction (not recorded which). The sequence was obtained from a male donor with ankylosing spondylitis. The rearrangement combines TRBV20-1 with TRBJ2-1; possibly the D gene is TRBD2, per 6 matching bases. The CDR3 protein sequence reads: CSARDYSSYNEQFF. The DNA reads as follows: TGCAGTGCTAGGGACTATAGCTCCTACAATGAGCAGTTCTTC.